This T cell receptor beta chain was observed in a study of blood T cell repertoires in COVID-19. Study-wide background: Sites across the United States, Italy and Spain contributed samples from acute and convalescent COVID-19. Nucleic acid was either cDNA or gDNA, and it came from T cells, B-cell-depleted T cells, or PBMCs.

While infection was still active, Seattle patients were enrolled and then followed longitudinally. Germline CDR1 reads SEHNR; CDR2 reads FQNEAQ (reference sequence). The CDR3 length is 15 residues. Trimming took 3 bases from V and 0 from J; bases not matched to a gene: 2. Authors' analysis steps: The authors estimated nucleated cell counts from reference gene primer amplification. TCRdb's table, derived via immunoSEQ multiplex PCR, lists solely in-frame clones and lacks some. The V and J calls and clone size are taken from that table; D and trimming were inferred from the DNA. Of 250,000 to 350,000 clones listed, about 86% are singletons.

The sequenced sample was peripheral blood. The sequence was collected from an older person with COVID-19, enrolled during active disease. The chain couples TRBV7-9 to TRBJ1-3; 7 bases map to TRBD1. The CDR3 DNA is TGTGCCAGCAGCTTGGGGACAGACTCTGGAAACACCATATATTTT. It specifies CASSLGTDSGNTIYF.